Below are 6 T cell receptor beta chains sequenced from a single sample in a study of blood T cell repertoires in COVID-19 (dated by TCRdb to the early 2020s). Libraries were prepared through the immunoSEQ multiplex PCR assay. Imported from immuneACCESS, the table was reduced by TCRdb to in-frame sequences with V and J called. These copies leave out some clones; in studies compared against another copy, an unresolved V gene accounts for under half, and the cause of the remainder is not known. This sample has about 89,000 clones in its table, and roughly 70% of those were observed once. The top ten clones comprise about 15% of the sample. The sample taken for sequencing was peripheral blood. All receptors derive from a woman aged 80 or over with acute or convalescent COVID-19.

The chain combines TRBV4-2 with TRBJ2-3; 7 nucleotides align to TRBD2. This CDR3 spans 14 amino acids. J was trimmed by 6 bases and V by 2 bases; bases with no gene match: 5. Germline CDR1 LGHNA, CDR2 YNFKEQ. This CDR3 reads CASSQRRGGDTQYF. DNA for the CDR3: TGTGCCAGCAGCCAACGACGGGGAGGGGATACGCAGTATTTT.

This rearrangement joins TRBV29-1 to TRBJ1-2; 7 nucleotides match TRBD1. Germline loops: CDR1 SQVTM, CDR2 ANQGSEA. This CDR3 comprises 11 residues. The V gene end was trimmed by 3 bases and the J gene end by 8 bases; junction bases not matched to a gene: 3. CDR3 amino acids: CSVDGQVGYTF. In DNA, the CDR3 is TGCAGCGTTGACGGACAGGTGGGCTACACCTTC.

V is TRBV2 and J is TRBJ1-2; TRBD1 matches at 8 bases. V was pared by 6 bases and J by 6 bases, with 6 bases of the junction left unmatched. The CDR3 consists of 13 residues. Germline V gene sequence: CDR1 SNHLY, CDR2 FYNNEI. CDR3 bases: TGTGCCAGCAGATCTAGGACAGGGCATGGCTACACCTTC. Protein sequence: CASRSRTGHGYTF.

The chain links TRBV7-9 to TRBJ2-7; D might be TRBD1 (6 bases). CDR3 length equals 15 residues. The germline CDR1 and CDR2 sequences are SEHNR and FQNEAQ (reference sequence). The V gene lost 3 bases and the J gene lost 7 bases, with 19 bases spanning the gap. The CDR3 nucleotides are TGTGCCAGCAGCTTGGGGACAAATAGGGCGGAGGAGCAGTACTTC. Encoded protein: CASSLGTNRAEEQYF.

This clone has only a few counts. This chain joins TRBV30 and TRBJ2-5; tentatively, D is TRBD2 (6 bases). This CDR3 region has 14 residues. Germline-derived CDR1 and CDR2 are GTSNPN and SVGIG (reference sequence). V shed 2 bases and J shed 9 bases, with 19 bases lying between them. CDR3: CAWSTWTEPGAQYF. DNA for the CDR3: TGTGCCTGGAGTACGTGGACGGAACCGGGGGCCCAGTACTTC.

This chain connects TRBV29-1 to TRBJ2-1; D perhaps matches TRBD2 (6 bases). Trimming cost V 6 bases and J 5 bases, with 11 bases left between them. The CDR3 has 12 amino acids. The germline V gene encodes CDR1 SQVTM and CDR2 ANQGSEA. This CDR3 is CSVSGGNNEQFF. The DNA for the CDR3 is TGCAGCGTGTCCGGGGGAAACAATGAGCAGTTCTTC.